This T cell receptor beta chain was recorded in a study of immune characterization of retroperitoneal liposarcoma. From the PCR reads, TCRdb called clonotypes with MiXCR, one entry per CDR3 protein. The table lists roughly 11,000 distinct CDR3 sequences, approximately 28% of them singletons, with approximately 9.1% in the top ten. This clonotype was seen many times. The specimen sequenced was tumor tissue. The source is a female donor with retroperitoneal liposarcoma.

The CDR3 DNA is TGTGCCAGCAGCGGTAGCGGGGGACCCTACAATGAGCAGTACTTC. This translates into CASSGSGGPYNEQYF. The rearrangement uses TRBV11-3 and TRBJ2-4; 9 bases are a match to TRBD2. The V gene end was trimmed by 5 bases and the J gene end by 13 bases; junction bases not matched to a gene: 15. This CDR3 is 15 amino acids long. Germline V gene lookup returns CDR1 SGHNT and CDR2 YENEEA.